Listed below are T cell receptor beta chains from one sample, sequenced in a study of cytomegalovirus exposure and HLA in healthy donors. TCRdb keeps only in-frame clones here, not all; method: immunoSEQ multiplex PCR. This sample has about 130,000 clones, with 74% found just once. The sample comprised PBMCs. The receptor set was obtained from a woman aged 50 to 60 in good health and CMV-seropositive. CDR3s include the opening cysteine and the closing phenylalanine or tryptophan. A D gene is named only where the DNA matches it firmly. A row's size may be missing; if present it is once, few, many or a size class.

J gene: TRBJ2-1; D gene: TRBD2; clone size: few; V gene: TRBV27; CDR3 protein: CASSPYLSTSGGKQFF; CDR3 DNA: TGTGCCAGCAGCCCCTACCTTAGCACTAGCGGGGGTAAGCAGTTCTTC
J gene: TRBJ2-7; D gene: -; clone size: -; V gene: TRBV6-5; CDR3 protein: CASRVRAGREQYF; CDR3 DNA: TGTGCCAGCAGGGTCAGGGCCGGGCGCGAGCAGTACTTC
J gene: TRBJ1-2; D gene: TRBD1; clone size: -; V gene: TRBV6-5; CDR3 protein: CASTLDRGINYGYTF; CDR3 DNA: TGTGCCAGCACTCTAGACAGGGGGATCAACTATGGCTACACCTTC
J gene: TRBJ2-7; D gene: TRBD1; clone size: -; V gene: TRBV5-4; CDR3 protein: CASSLAGTGISEQYF; CDR3 DNA: TGTGCCAGCAGCTTGGCCGGGACAGGGATATCGGAGCAGTACTTC
J gene: TRBJ2-1; D gene: TRBD1; clone size: few; V gene: TRBV7-2; CDR3 protein: CASSYPLIGTGGAYNEQFF; CDR3 DNA: TGTGCCAGCAGCTACCCTCTAATCGGGACAGGGGGCGCCTACAATGAGCAGTTCTTC
J gene: TRBJ1-2; D gene: -; clone size: few; V gene: TRBV5-4; CDR3 protein: CASREADQSHYGYTF; CDR3 DNA: TGTGCCAGCAGGGAGGCAGATCAGAGCCACTATGGCTACACCTTC
J gene: TRBJ1-2; D gene: -; clone size: few; V gene: TRBV7-2; CDR3 protein: CASSLGSGYGYTF; CDR3 DNA: TGTGCCAGCAGCTTAGGGTCAGGGTATGGCTACACCTTC
J gene: TRBJ1-1; D gene: TRBD1; clone size: few; V gene: TRBV4-1; CDR3 protein: CASSKTGDRYTEAFF; CDR3 DNA: TGCGCCAGCAGCAAGACAGGGGACAGGTACACTGAAGCTTTCTTT
J gene: TRBJ1-2; D gene: -; clone size: -; V gene: TRBV27; CDR3 protein: CASSPDLFYGYTF; CDR3 DNA: TGTGCCAGCAGTCCTGACTTGTTCTATGGCTACACCTTC
J gene: TRBJ2-6; D gene: -; clone size: -; V gene: TRBV15; CDR3 protein: CATSRRGSGANVLTF; CDR3 DNA: TGTGCCACCAGCAGGCGGGGATCTGGGGCCAACGTCCTGACTTTC
J gene: TRBJ2-2; D gene: TRBD2; clone size: few; V gene: TRBV18; CDR3 protein: CASSPGLPNTGELFF; CDR3 DNA: TGTGCCAGCTCACCGGGACTACCGAACACCGGGGAGCTGTTTTTT
J gene: TRBJ2-2; D gene: -; clone size: few; V gene: TRBV6-1; CDR3 protein: CASSESGTLTGELFF; CDR3 DNA: TGTGCCAGCAGTGAATCCGGGACACTGACCGGGGAGCTGTTTTTT
J gene: TRBJ1-6; D gene: TRBD1; clone size: -; V gene: TRBV23-1; CDR3 protein: CASSPCGEGQASPLHF; CDR3 DNA: TGCGCCAGCAGTCCCTGCGGAGAGGGACAGGCTTCACCCCTCCACTTT
J gene: TRBJ2-3; D gene: TRBD2; clone size: -; V gene: TRBV19; CDR3 protein: CASSIGAASGGLDTQYF; CDR3 DNA: TGTGCCAGTAGTATCGGGGCGGCAAGCGGGGGGTTAGATACGCAGTATTTT
J gene: TRBJ2-1; D gene: -; clone size: few; V gene: TRBV21-1; CDR3 protein: CASSKAGAGGGLGEQFF; CDR3 DNA: TGTGCCAGCAGCAAAGCAGGGGCCGGCGGGGGGCTTGGTGAGCAGTTCTTC
J gene: TRBJ2-3; D gene: TRBD2; clone size: -; V gene: TRBV2; CDR3 protein: CASRPTSGGALTDTQYF; CDR3 DNA: TGTGCCAGCAGACCCACTAGCGGGGGCGCGCTCACAGATACGCAGTATTTT
J gene: TRBJ1-5; D gene: -; clone size: -; V gene: TRBV6-1; CDR3 protein: CASSEGTFPAGDSNQPQHF; CDR3 DNA: TGTGCCAGCAGTGAAGGTACATTCCCCGCAGGGGATAGCAATCAGCCCCAGCATTTT
J gene: TRBJ2-7; D gene: TRBD1; clone size: -; V gene: TRBV4-1; CDR3 protein: CASSRGQESSYEQYF; CDR3 DNA: TGCGCCAGCAGCCGCGGACAGGAGAGCTCCTACGAGCAGTACTTC